This T cell receptor beta chain was profiled in a study of control samples from healthy donors and cancer patients. Sequenced by immunoSEQ multiplex PCR; TCRdb stores in-frame clones only, minus some. Among about 150,000 clones listed, 90% to 95% were seen once. The sample comprised blood. The receptor comes from a man aged 35 to 55 in good health.

CDR3 sequence (DNA): TGCGCCAGCAGCCACCTTGTCGCACAGGAGATTAATTCACCCCTCCACTTT. Translating it yields CASSHLVAQEINSPLHF. The chain has TRBV4-1 and TRBJ1-6, with a tentative D call TRBD1 (5 bases). The CDR3 extends over 17 amino acids. Germline V gives CDR1 MGHRA, CDR2 YSYEKL. V was shortened by 3 bases and J by 6 bases, with 18 bases between the two germline ends.